This T cell receptor beta chain appears in the sequencing data of a study of a mutant IDH1 vaccine in newly diagnosed glioma. Details on this clone: What it recognizes is unknown.

Trimming removed 1 base from V and 5 bases from J, with 7 bases in between. The CDR3 spans 13 residues. Germline CDR1 MNHNY, CDR2 SVGAGI (reference sequence). Study-level findings and limits: Altogether, around 93% of patients exhibited vaccine-induced immune responses.

Time point here: week 23, last vaccination. Vaccine doses each comprised 300 ug of mutant IDH1 20-mer peptide, with topical imiquimod. New WHO grade 3 or 4 astrocytomas that were IDH1-mutant and ATRX-lost had been found in donors. The data were produced by immunoSEQ multiplex PCR, yet TCRdb's version contains in-frame clones alone and is incomplete. The data show about 44,000 clones, under 95% seen once. The chain joins TRBV6-6 to TRBJ2-3; D call uncertain. The sequence derives from a man aged 50 to 60 with glioma. The input for sequencing was PBMCs, taken from a glioma patient whose treatment included an IDH1 peptide vaccine. The CDR3 reads CASSYLAQDTQYF. The CDR3 region has the DNA TGTGCCAGCAGTTACTTGGCACAAGATACGCAGTATTTT.